The 27 T cell receptor beta chains below all came from one sample that was sequenced in a study of blood T cell repertoires in COVID-19. Assay used: immunoSEQ multiplex PCR; TCRdb lists only in-frame clones, some missing. The repertoire holds under 200,000 clones, approximately 80% seen once, with more than 7% in the top ten. Material: peripheral blood. These receptors were taken from an elderly woman with active or convalescent COVID-19.

V is TRBV6-2 or TRBV6-3 and J is TRBJ2-5; 7 bases fit TRBD1. The V segment lost 2 bases and the J segment 5 bases; nucleotides outside the gene matches: 8. The CDR3 has 15 amino acids. CDR1 is MNHEY and CDR2 is SVGEGT in the germline V gene. DNA of the CDR3: TGTGCCAGCAGTTACGATAAAAGGGGGCTTGAGACCCAGTACTTC. Encoded protein: CASSYDKRGLETQYF.

This chain joins TRBV4-1 and TRBJ2-3; 7 nucleotides agree with TRBD1. Unmatched junction bases numbered 2, after V lost 1 base and J lost 7 bases. CDR1 and CDR2 (germline): MGHRA, YSYEKL. There are 13 residues in the CDR3. The CDR3 coding sequence is TGCGCCAGCAGCCAAGGACAGGGAAATACGCAGTATTTT. As protein: CASSQGQGNTQYF.

The chain joins TRBV4-3 to TRBJ2-1; 7 bases fit TRBD2. The CDR3 covers 18 residues. Trimming cost V 3 bases and J 4 bases; bases outside gene matches: 15. Germline assignment: CDR1 LGHNA and CDR2 YSLEER. The DNA of the CDR3 is TGCGCCAGCAGCCAGGTAGGGCCCAGGGCTAGCGGTTACAATGAGCAGTTCTTC. Its protein is CASSQVGPRASGYNEQFF.

This clone has just a few counts. The same CDR3 arises from other DNA sequences in this sample as well. This chain uses TRBV18 with TRBJ2-7; 9 bases fit TRBD1. Unmatched junction bases numbered 3, after V lost 3 bases and J lost 0 bases. The CDR3 covers 15 residues. Looked up from germline, CDR1 is KGHSH and CDR2 is LQKENI. The CDR3 spells CASSPGTGLSYEQYF. The CDR3, as DNA: TGTGCCAGCTCACCCGGGACAGGGCTCTCCTACGAGCAGTACTTC.

The rearrangement links TRBV6-6 to TRBJ2-2, with 14 bases aligning to TRBD2. The CDR3 runs 18 residues. V was clipped by 5 bases and J by 3 bases; unmatched bases: 8. Per germline, CDR1 MNHNY and CDR2 SVGAGI (reference sequence). The chain's CDR3 is CASSRSTSGGADTGELFF. The CDR3 DNA sequence: TGTGCCAGCAGTCGTTCGACTAGCGGGGGGGCGGACACCGGGGAGCTGTTTTTT.

The count of this clone is one. CDR3 protein: CASRLGGGAYTGELFF. The CDR3 DNA reads TGTGCCAGTAGGCTCGGCGGGGGGGCGTACACCGGGGAGCTGTTTTTT. The rearrangement uses TRBV19 and TRBJ2-2; TRBD2 aligns across 9 bases. CDR1 LNHDA and CDR2 SQIVND come from the germline V gene (reference sequence). The CDR3 is 16 residues long. After removal of 6 bases from V and 3 bases from J, the junction contained 8 bases not matched to a gene.

The chain recombines TRBV2 with TRBJ2-1; the D gene is possibly TRBD2 (5 bases). The CDR3 spans 12 residues. Germline values: CDR1 SNHLY, CDR2 FYNNEI. V lost 7 bases to trimming and J lost 6 bases, with 10 bases between them. CDR3: CASIWRTNEQFF. The CDR3, as DNA: TGTGCCAGCATTTGGAGGACCAATGAGCAGTTCTTC.

V gene TRBV9 combines with J gene TRBJ1-2; 7 nucleotides agree with TRBD1. The CDR3 has 13 amino acids. CDR1 is SGDLS and CDR2 is YYNGEE in the germline V gene. V gave up 2 bases and J gave up 3 bases; unmatched junction bases: 1. CDR3 amino acids: CASSVGTDYGYTF. CDR3 nucleotides: TGTGCCAGCAGCGTCGGGACAGACTATGGCTACACCTTC.

V gene TRBV5-4 combines with J gene TRBJ2-2; 8 nucleotides line up with TRBD2. V shed 1 base, J shed 4 bases, and the junction held 3 bases outside the gene matches. The CDR3 is made up of 15 amino acids. Germline V CDR1 and CDR2: SGHNT, YYREEE (reference sequence). This chain's CDR3 is CASSLSSGTTGELFF. Written as DNA, the CDR3 is TGTGCCAGCAGCTTGAGTAGCGGGACCACCGGGGAGCTGTTTTTT.

This rearrangement joins TRBV7-2 to TRBJ2-1; D perhaps matches TRBD1 (6 bases). The germline CDR1 and CDR2 sequences are SGHTA and FQGNSA. There are 13 residues in the CDR3. Trimming took off 4 bases at V and 9 bases at J, with 13 bases between the two ends. DNA of the CDR3: TGTGCCAGCAGCTCCCAGCCAGGGGCTGAGCAGTTCTTC. It specifies CASSSQPGAEQFF.

The gene calls are TRBV7-3 and TRBJ2-1, with 8 bases that match TRBD1. The germline CDR1 and CDR2 sequences are SGHTA and FQGTGA. The CDR3 is made up of 16 amino acids. V was clipped by 4 bases and J by 7 bases; unmatched bases: 12. The chain's CDR3 is CASSSTGTGLPNEQFF. The DNA for the CDR3 is TGTGCCAGCAGCTCTACCGGGACAGGCTTACCTAATGAGCAGTTCTTC.

The rearrangement uses TRBV27 and TRBJ2-2, with a weak D call TRBD2 (6 bases). Germline assignment: CDR1 MNHEY and CDR2 SMNVEV (reference sequence). Trimming left V 2 bases short and J 6 bases short, with 22 bases between. The CDR3 consists of 18 residues. CDR3 amino acids: CASSLDPGGGRAPGELFF. The CDR3 DNA reads TGTGCCAGCAGTTTAGACCCCGGGGGTGGGAGAGCACCCGGGGAGCTGTTTTTT.

This chain connects TRBV3-1 (or the pseudogene TRBV3-2) to TRBJ1-3; D remains ambiguous. Germline V gene data show CDR1 as LGHDT and CDR2 as YNNKEL (reference sequence). There are 14 residues in the CDR3. V gave up 2 bases and J gave up 0 bases, with 5 bases separating them. The CDR3 bases are TGTGCCAGCAGCCAACTCCGCTCTGGAAACACCATATATTTT. Protein sequence: CASSQLRSGNTIYF.

The genes are TRBV6-6 and TRBJ2-7; 8 nucleotides line up with TRBD1. The CDR3 covers 15 residues. V gave up 2 bases and J gave up 4 bases; unmatched junction bases: 7. Germline CDR1 and CDR2: MNHNY and SVGAGI (reference sequence). CDR3: CASSYGSRGQYEQYF. Written as DNA, the CDR3 is TGTGCCAGCAGTTACGGAAGCAGGGGGCAGTACGAGCAGTACTTC.

CDR3 DNA sequence: TGTGCCAGCAGCTCGTCAGGGTGGCTTAATGAAAAACTGTTTTTT. It encodes CASSSSGWLNEKLFF. This sequence joins TRBV7-9 and TRBJ1-4; the D gene is possibly TRBD1 (5 bases). Trimming took 4 bases from V and 4 from J, leaving 13 bases between them. The CDR3 length is 15 residues. Germline CDR1 reads SEHNR; CDR2 reads FQNEAQ (reference sequence).

This chain uses TRBV5-6 with TRBJ2-5; 7 nucleotides agree with TRBD1. Germline values: CDR1 SGHDT, CDR2 YYEEEE. V shed 2 bases, J shed 5 bases, and the junction held 6 bases outside the gene matches. The CDR3 is 14 amino acids. The CDR3 here is CASSFRRGLETQYF. As DNA, the CDR3 is TGTGCCAGCAGCTTCAGAAGGGGGCTGGAGACCCAGTACTTC. Drawing the rest from reference TRBV5-6 and TRBJ2-5, the complete variable domain is DAGVTQSPTHLIKTRGQQVTLRCSPKSGHDTVSWYQQALGQGPQFIFQYYEEEERQRGNFPDRFSGHQFPNYSSELNVNALLLGDSALYLCASSFRRGLETQYFGPGTRLLVL.

V usage is TRBV19 and J usage is TRBJ1-2, with TRBD1 identical over 7 bases. This CDR3 spans 12 amino acids. Germline CDR1 LNHDA, CDR2 SQIVND (reference sequence). Germline trimming cut 6 bases from V and 6 bases from J; bases unmatched to any gene: 4. In nucleotides, the CDR3 is TGTGCCAGTAGCCTACAGGGGAATGGCTACACCTTC. Amino acids: CASSLQGNGYTF.

The rearrangement joins TRBV10-3 to TRBJ2-5; D is possibly TRBD1 (5 bases). The CDR3 consists of 14 residues. Germline lookup yields CDR1 ENHRY and CDR2 SYGVKD. V gave up 0 bases and J gave up 1 base, with 6 bases separating them. The CDR3 is CAISESDIQETQYF. CDR3 DNA sequence: TGTGCCATCAGTGAGTCGGACATCCAAGAGACCCAGTACTTC.

A few counts support this clone. The chain carries TRBV27 and TRBJ2-7; D uncertain. Germline V lookup: CDR1 MNHEY, CDR2 SMNVEV (reference sequence). The CDR3 totals 14 residues. The V end was cut by 0 bases, the J end by 5 bases, with 11 bases between. The CDR3 sequence: CASSLSAAENEQYF. The CDR3 DNA reads as TGTGCCAGCAGTTTATCGGCGGCGGAGAACGAGCAGTACTTC.

This clone was recorded a few times. As DNA, the CDR3 is TGTGCCAGCAGCTTAGCGTCACAGGGGCACTATGGCTACACCTTC. Protein: CASSLASQGHYGYTF. The chain links TRBV7-2 to TRBJ1-2; 7 bases agree with TRBD1. Germline V gives CDR1 SGHTA, CDR2 FQGNSA. V shed 0 bases, J shed 3 bases, and the junction held 4 bases outside the gene matches. The length of the CDR3 is 15 residues.

This clone has a single count. This sequence joins TRBV11-3 and TRBJ1-2; 11 bases agree with TRBD1. CDR1 SGHNT and CDR2 YENEEA come from the germline V gene. This CDR3 spans 19 amino acids. Trimming removed 2 bases from V and 3 bases from J; junction bases left unmatched: 14. CDR3 nucleotides: TGTGCCAGCAGCTTACCGGGGCTGGGGGACAGGGGGGAGGACTATGGCTACACCTTC. Encoded protein: CASSLPGLGDRGEDYGYTF.

The chain employs TRBV7-2 and TRBJ2-1; 8 nucleotides match TRBD1. Germline V CDR1 and CDR2: SGHTA, FQGNSA. CDR3 size: 16 residues. The V gene end was trimmed by 5 bases and the J gene end by 0 bases; junction bases not matched to a gene: 6. DNA for the CDR3: TGTGCCAGCAGCGGCCGGACAGGGTCCTCCTACAATGAGCAGTTCTTC. This translates into CASSGRTGSSYNEQFF. Combining the CDR3 with reference TRBV7-2 and TRBJ2-1 gives the whole variable domain GAGVSQSPSNKVTEKGKDVELRCDPISGHTALYWYRQSLGQGLEFLIYFQGNSAPDKSGLPSDRFSAERTGGSVSTLTIQRTQQEDSAVYLCASSGRTGSSYNEQFFGPGTRLTVL.

The V call is TRBV12-3 or TRBV12-4, the J call TRBJ1-1, with 9 bases lining up with TRBD1. V shed 5 bases, J shed 6 bases, and the junction held 4 bases outside the gene matches. CDR3 size: 13 residues. For the CDR3, the DNA is TGTGCCAGCAGTCCGACAGGGGGAGCTGAAGCTTTCTTT. This codes for CASSPTGGAEAFF.

The J gene is TRBJ2-7, the V gene TRBV18; D might be TRBD2 (5 bases). V was cut by 3 bases and J by 6 bases, with 15 bases left in between. The germline V gene encodes CDR1 KGHSH and CDR2 LQKENI. The CDR3 is 14 amino acids. CDR3 region: CASSPRESSSEQYF. CDR3 nucleotides: TGTGCCAGCTCACCCCGGGAATCGTCTAGCGAGCAGTACTTC. The variable domain in full, completed from reference TRBV18 and TRBJ2-7, reads NAGVMQNPRHLVRRRGQEARLRCSPMKGHSHVYWYRQLPEEGLKFMVYLQKENIIDESGMPKERFSAEFPKEGPSILRIQQVVRGDSAAYFCASSPRESSSEQYFGPGTRLTVT.

The genes are TRBV25-1 and TRBJ1-1; no definite D call. Deletions cut 2 bases from V and 7 bases from J, with 5 bases between. Looked up from germline, CDR1 is MGHDK and CDR2 is SYGVNS. This CDR3 is built from 11 residues. The CDR3 bases are TGTGCCAGCAGTGAAGGAGATGAAGCTTTCTTT. As protein: CASSEGDEAFF.

The chain links TRBV6-5 to TRBJ2-3; 11 nucleotides line up with TRBD1. V lost 4 bases and J lost 6; bases outside the gene matches: 9. Germline-derived CDR1 and CDR2 are MNHEY and SVGAGI. The CDR3 runs 16 residues. The CDR3 region is CASSFYGTGGRDTQYF. CDR3 nucleotides: TGTGCCAGCAGTTTTTACGGGACAGGGGGTCGTGATACGCAGTATTTT.

V gene TRBV7-2 combines with J gene TRBJ2-2; 11 nucleotides agree with TRBD1. Germline CDR1 and CDR2: SGHTA and FQGNSA. The CDR3 extends over 15 amino acids. V shed 6 bases and J 7 bases; nucleotides not matched to a gene: 7. The CDR3 nucleotides are TGTGCCAGCAGACTGGACAGGGGGCGCGGCGGGGAGCTGTTTTTT. This sequence encodes CASRLDRGRGGELFF.